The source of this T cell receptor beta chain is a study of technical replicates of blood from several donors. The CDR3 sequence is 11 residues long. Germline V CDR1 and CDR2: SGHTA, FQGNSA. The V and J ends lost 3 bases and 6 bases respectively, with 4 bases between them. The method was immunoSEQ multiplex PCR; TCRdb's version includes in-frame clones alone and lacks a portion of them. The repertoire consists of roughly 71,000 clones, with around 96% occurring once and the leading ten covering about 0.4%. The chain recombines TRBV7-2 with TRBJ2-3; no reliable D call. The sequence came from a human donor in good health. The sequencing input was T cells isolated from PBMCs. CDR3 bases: TGTGCCAGCAGCTTCCAGGATACGCAGTATTTT. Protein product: CASSFQDTQYF.